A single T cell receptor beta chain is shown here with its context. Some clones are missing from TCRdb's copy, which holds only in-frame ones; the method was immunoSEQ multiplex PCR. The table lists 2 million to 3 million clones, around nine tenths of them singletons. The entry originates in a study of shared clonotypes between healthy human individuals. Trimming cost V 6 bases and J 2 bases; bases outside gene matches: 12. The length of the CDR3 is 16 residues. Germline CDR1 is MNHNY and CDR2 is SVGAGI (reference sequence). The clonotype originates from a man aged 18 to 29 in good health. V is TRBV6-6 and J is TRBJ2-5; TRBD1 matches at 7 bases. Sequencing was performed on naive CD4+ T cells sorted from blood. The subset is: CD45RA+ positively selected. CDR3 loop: CASRTKPPGQQETQYF. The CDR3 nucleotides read TGTGCCAGCAGAACCAAACCACCGGGACAGCAAGAGACCCAGTACTTC.